This T cell receptor (beta chain) appears in the sequencing data of a study of cytomegalovirus exposure and HLA in healthy donors (dated by TCRdb to about 2017). Broadly, across the study: An earlier analysis of some 600 of the donors reported 250 to 350 Gb of sequence data and some 110 million unique TCR beta sequences obtained from about 170 million T cells. Across roughly 420 genotyped donors of the cohort, an average of approximately 220,000 unique TCR beta nucleotide sequences per donor were sequenced, and roughly 17% of those sequences were non-productive. Typing coverage varied by locus: about 620-630 donors for A, B, C, DRB1 and DQB1; roughly 560 for DQA1; around 610 for DPA1; fewer than 480 for DPB1. HLA typing included class I and class II loci at four-digit resolution. High-throughput TCR immunosequencing, statistical association of individual TCRs with disease status, and machine learning were combined to predict cytomegalovirus infection status. The genetic ancestry cluster associated with self-reported Caucasian donors included approximately 85% of the 398 genotyped donors. The study aimed to test whether signatures of past pathogen exposure could be identified by cataloging public T cell receptors. To decide whether each TCR beta V gene segment behaved as functional or pseudogenic, an earlier analysis of 587 of the donors relied on high-throughput TCR beta sequencing. Every repertoire in the discovery cohort had been generated on one and the same sequencing platform. A separate validation cohort of roughly 130 different subjects was used in addition to the 666-subject first cohort. A later analysis re-examined previously published TCR beta repertoires from just over 650 donors and added high-resolution HLA genotyping to investigate patterns of TCR occurrence. The later analysis used no new phenotypic data to find candidate immune exposures, relying instead on TCR beta sequences and their occurrence across donors. A later genetic analysis took genome-wide SNP genotypes for about three fifths of the roughly 700 donors and used that subset as a discovery cohort. Because of strong linkage in the cohort, roughly five DR-DQ haplotypes were treated as single units for association and clustering. The study profiled the T cell repertoires of some 610 subjects by immunosequencing and related them to cytomegalovirus serostatus. Donor age, sex, ethnicity and CMV serostatus were collected together with the repertoire data. An early release covering 550 to 650 HLA-typed donors comprised around 300 gigabases of sequencing data and around 80 million unique TCR sequences.

The library came from the immunoSEQ multiplex PCR assay. A mixture of 60 forward primers for TCR Vbeta segments and 13 reverse primers for TCR Jbeta segments was used in the multiplex PCR. The CDR3 region of rearranged TCR beta genes was amplified from genomic DNA by a multiplex PCR assay. Amplified TCR beta libraries were sequenced as 87-base-pair reads on the Illumina HiSeq System. As for the authors' bioinformatics: A later analysis counted tens of millions of unique TCR beta chains across the approximately 700 repertoires, and some 11 million of these chains were shared by at least two donors. Raw reads were error-corrected and collapsed into unique sequences with a nearest-neighbor algorithm that merged closely related sequences to remove PCR and sequencing errors. To assign V, D and J gene segments, CDR3 sequences were aligned to IMGT reference sequences. Each retained sequence needed at least a six-nucleotide match to both a V gene segment and a J gene segment. Rearrangements were classified as productive when the CDR3 lacked stop codons and remained in frame with V and J, and all other rearrangements were classified as non-productive. Following IMGT convention, CDR3 was defined as the stretch from the second conserved V-encoded cysteine to the conserved J-encoded phenylalanine. In an earlier analysis of just under 600 of the donors, sequences lacking an unambiguous match to a single V gene segment were excluded. An earlier analysis of 587 of the donors classified V segments as functional when productive rearrangements were above 56.7% and as segregating when the standard deviation between donors was above 5%. A statistical classification framework was developed to diagnose cytomegalovirus status using the catalog of TCR beta chain sequences. A later analysis assigned V and J genes by comparing TCR nucleotide sequences with IMGT/GENE-DB human TR gene sequences. Using the TCRdist pipeline, a later analysis assigned CDR3 sequences along with most-parsimonious VDJ recombination scenarios. A later analysis defined each TCR beta chain by its CDR3 amino acid sequence plus V-gene family, and excluded reads lacking a unique V-gene family. As a way to deal with suspected cross-contamination and a sequencing artifact, a later analysis dropped 592 nucleotide sequences that were highly shared and had low generation probability. In a later analysis, a clonal expansion index was calculated for each public chain from normalized within-repertoire ranks of inferred template counts. In a later analysis, generation probabilities were computed using a VDJ recombination model fitted to out-of-frame rearrangements, and the results were checked against IGoR. Hypergeometric tests were used in a later analysis to score TCR-TCR, TCR-HLA and TCR-CMV co-occurrence, with a repertoire-size bias correction applied to the TCR pairs. A later analysis estimated false discovery rates by permuting HLA or CMV assignments 20 times. In a later analysis, co-occurring TCRs were grouped using DBSCAN, with TCRdist sequence similarity added in when clustering inside HLA-allele-positive subsets. Repertoires with fewer than 30,000 or more than 120,000 public chains were left out of co-occurrence clustering, as were four to six repertoires with anomalous nucleotide sharing. In its TCRdb copy, this immuneACCESS table keeps in-frame sequences only and misses some clones. Where compared with another copy, unresolved V genes explain less than half of these, and the others have no known cause. The D gene and trimming were derived from the DNA, and the V and J assignments and clone size from that table. Within this sample are nearly 110,000 clones, with around four fifths of them counted one time only. Roughly 8.2% of the sample is in the top ten clones.

In this sample, this clone turned up a few times. There is no known antigen for this receptor. Nothing much larger sits one base from this clone, and base qualities are not available. The cohort consisted of 600 to 750 healthy bone marrow donors. At the time of sampling, all cohort members were nominally healthy, though unrecorded immune exposures were likely present. The donor tested CMV seronegative and was one of the 352 seronegative cohort members. Each donor provided a peripheral blood sample, and peripheral blood mononuclear cells were used for TCR beta sequencing. Genomic DNA was extracted from the blood cell samples with the Qiagen DNeasy Blood Extraction Kit. Inclusive of the bounding cysteine and phenylalanine, the CDR3 is 15 residues long. Only the CDR3 portion is preserved as DNA: 45 bases, with reading frame beginning at the first base. What the work shows at the level of the full study, not this receptor alone: Broadly in line with IMGT annotations, most TCR beta V segments showed up in productive rearrangements about 87% or about 30% of the time in an earlier analysis of some 590 of the donors. In a later genetic analysis, a missense DCLRE1C variant was associated with V-gene and J-gene trimming of TCR beta chains, and the association was replicated in an independent cohort. Compared with equally common non-associated chains, HLA-associated TCR beta chains in a later analysis were more clonally expanded and had lower generation probabilities. When HLA alleles, especially DR and DQ, strongly co-occurred, attributing TCR associations to individual alleles was difficult. Because HLA typing was missing for some donors at each locus, association tests included only the typed subset. The classifier was reported to diagnose cytomegalovirus status with high specificity and sensitivity in both the original and validation cohorts. Sequencing depth was assumed to be roughly uniform across donors in the presence/absence analyses, though that assumption may not hold. Most TCR sequences were observed very rarely across donors, whereas some public TCRs were present in many individuals. In vitro tests confirmed that a few of the cytomegalovirus-associated TCR beta chains recognize cytomegalovirus antigens. At a false discovery rate of 0.05, a later analysis linked 16,951 TCR beta sequences to specific HLA alleles. The study gave a list of 150 to 200 TCR beta chains associated with cytomegalovirus. The only immune exposure information available for the cohort was CMV serostatus. In a later analysis, several top co-occurrence clusters were reported to appear linked to parvovirus B19, influenza, CMV and Epstein-Barr virus. A further reported finding was that TCR beta sequences accurately predicted the HLA-A and HLA-B alleles for most subjects in the first cohort. The authors suggested that the approach could potentially be extended to other disease states and immunological phenotypes. Correlated functional status among segregating V segments might be attributable to linkage disequilibrium, but an unknown experimental factor could not be ruled out. Because counts were too low, about 15 rarely observed V segments, including chromosome 9 orphons, were left out of the earlier analysis of a few hundred of the donors. Only TCR beta chains were sequenced in this cohort, and the absence of alpha or paired-chain data limited detectable features. The 87-base-pair reads could not distinguish some IMGT-functional V segments, including TRBV6-2 and TRBV6-3, so those segments were excluded. Most CMV-associated TCR beta chains appeared to be HLA-restricted in a later analysis, and the HLA associations seemed to be driven largely by CMV exposure. A cluster of highly shared sequence variants was judged likely to be a technical artifact of the sequencing pipeline. A later genetic analysis reported fewer N-insertions in productive TCRs among donors in an Asian-associated ancestry cluster than the approximately 670-donor mean. In a later analysis, TCR association rates were found to vary across HLA loci, with the most associated TCRs seen for DRB1 alleles and the fewest for HLA-C alleles.

This clonotype was obtained from a man aged 25 to 45 in good health and CMV-seronegative. The sample comprised PBMCs. The chain couples TRBV21-1 to TRBJ1-5; TRBD1 is taken as the D call from the table, unchecked against the DNA. TRBV21-1 is termed a pseudogene. CDR3 protein: CASSKVPQRNQPQHF. The DNA is TGTGCCAGCAGCAAAGTCCCACAGCGCAATCAGCCCCAGCATTTT.